This T cell receptor beta chain was sequenced in a study of response to subunit inactivated influenza vaccine. TCRdb re-called the RT-PCR reads through MiXCR, storing one row per CDR3 protein. The sample contains about half a million distinct CDR3 sequences, about 25% of which appear only once. At least ten counts were recorded for this clonotype. Trimming took off 1 base at V and 4 bases at J, with 14 bases between the two ends. Germline V gives CDR1 MGHRA, CDR2 YSYEKL. The CDR3 is made up of 16 amino acids. Here the sequenced sample was CD4+ T cells sorted from PBMCs, taken 5 days after vaccination. This TCR was sampled from a man between 45 and 60 years old who received an inactivated influenza vaccine. The gene calls are TRBV4-1 and TRBJ2-1; a possible D gene is TRBD1 (6 bases). CDR3 loop: CASSQVGRGLYNEQFF. The CDR3 DNA follows: TGCGCCAGCAGCCAAGTTGGCAGGGGCTTATACAATGAGCAGTTCTTC.